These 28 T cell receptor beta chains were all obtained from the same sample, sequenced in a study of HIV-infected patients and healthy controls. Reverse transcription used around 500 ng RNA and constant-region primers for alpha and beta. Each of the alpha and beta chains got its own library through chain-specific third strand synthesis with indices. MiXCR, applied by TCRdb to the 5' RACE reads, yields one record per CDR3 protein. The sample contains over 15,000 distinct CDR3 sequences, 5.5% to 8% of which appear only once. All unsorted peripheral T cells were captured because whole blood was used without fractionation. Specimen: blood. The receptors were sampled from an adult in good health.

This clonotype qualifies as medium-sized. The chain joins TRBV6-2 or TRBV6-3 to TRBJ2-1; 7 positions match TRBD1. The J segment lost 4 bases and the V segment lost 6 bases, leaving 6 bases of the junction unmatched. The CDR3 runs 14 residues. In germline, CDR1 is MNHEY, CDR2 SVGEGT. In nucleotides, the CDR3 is TGTGCCAGCAGATCTAGACAGGGTTACAATGAGCAGTTCTTC. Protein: CASRSRQGYNEQFF.

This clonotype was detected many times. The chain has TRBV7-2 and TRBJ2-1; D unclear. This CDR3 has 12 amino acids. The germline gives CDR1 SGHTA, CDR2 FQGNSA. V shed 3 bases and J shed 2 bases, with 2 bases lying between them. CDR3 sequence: CASSLTYNEQFF. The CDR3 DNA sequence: TGTGCCAGCAGCTTGACCTACAATGAGCAGTTCTTC.

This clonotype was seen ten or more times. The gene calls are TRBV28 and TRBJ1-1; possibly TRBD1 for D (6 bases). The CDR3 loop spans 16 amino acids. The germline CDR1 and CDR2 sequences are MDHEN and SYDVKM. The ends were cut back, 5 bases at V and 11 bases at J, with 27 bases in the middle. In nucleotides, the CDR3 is TGTGCCAGCAGTATGGGTCGTTTGATCGGGGGGGCTCTTGCTTTCTTT. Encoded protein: CASSMGRLIGGALAFF.

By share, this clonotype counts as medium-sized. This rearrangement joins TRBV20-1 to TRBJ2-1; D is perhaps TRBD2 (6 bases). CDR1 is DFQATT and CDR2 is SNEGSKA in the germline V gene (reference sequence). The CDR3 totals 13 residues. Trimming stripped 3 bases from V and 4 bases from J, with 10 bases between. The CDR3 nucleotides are TGCAGTGCTAGTTGGCGGGATTACAATGAGCAGTTCTTC. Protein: CSASWRDYNEQFF.

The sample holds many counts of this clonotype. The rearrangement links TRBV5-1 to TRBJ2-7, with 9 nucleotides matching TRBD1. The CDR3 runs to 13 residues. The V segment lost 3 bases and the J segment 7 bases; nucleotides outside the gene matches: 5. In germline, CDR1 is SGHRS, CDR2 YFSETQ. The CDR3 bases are TGCGCCAGCAGCTCACAGGGGGCAGGGGAGCAGTACTTC. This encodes CASSSQGAGEQYF.

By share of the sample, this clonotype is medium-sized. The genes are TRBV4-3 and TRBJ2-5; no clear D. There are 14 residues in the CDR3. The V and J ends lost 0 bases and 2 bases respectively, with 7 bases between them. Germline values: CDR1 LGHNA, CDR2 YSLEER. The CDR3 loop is CASSQDRHQETQYF. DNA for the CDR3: TGCGCCAGCAGCCAAGATCGACATCAAGAGACCCAGTACTTC.

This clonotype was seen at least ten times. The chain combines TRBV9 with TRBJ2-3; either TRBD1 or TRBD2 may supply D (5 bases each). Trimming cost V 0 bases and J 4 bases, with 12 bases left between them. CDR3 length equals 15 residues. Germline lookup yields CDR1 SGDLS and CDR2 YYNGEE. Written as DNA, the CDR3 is TGTGCCAGCAGCGTAGGGTTGCTGGGGGCAGATACGCAGTATTTT. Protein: CASSVGLLGADTQYF. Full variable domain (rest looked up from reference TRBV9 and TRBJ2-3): DSGVTQTPKHLITATGQRVTLRCSPRSGDLSVYWYQQSLDQGLQFLIQYYNGEERAKGNILERFSAQQFPDLHSELNLSSLELGDSALYFCASSVGLLGADTQYFGPGTRLTVL.

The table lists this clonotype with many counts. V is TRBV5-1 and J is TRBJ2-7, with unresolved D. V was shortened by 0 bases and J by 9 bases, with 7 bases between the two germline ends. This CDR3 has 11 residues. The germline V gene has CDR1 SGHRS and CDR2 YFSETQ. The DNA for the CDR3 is TGCGCCAGCAGCTTGGGGGCAAGGCAGTACTTC. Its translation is CASSLGARQYF. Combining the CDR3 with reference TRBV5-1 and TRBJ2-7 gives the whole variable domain KAGVTQTPRYLIKTRGQQVTLSCSPISGHRSVSWYQQTPGQGLQFLFEYFSETQRNKGNFPGRFSGRQFSNSRSEMNVSTLELGDSALYLCASSLGARQYFGPGTRLTVT.

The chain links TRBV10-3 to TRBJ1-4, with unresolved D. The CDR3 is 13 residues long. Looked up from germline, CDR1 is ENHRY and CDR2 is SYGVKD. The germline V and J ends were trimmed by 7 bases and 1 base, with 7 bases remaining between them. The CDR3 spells CAITRGTNEKLFF. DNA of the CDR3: TGTGCCATCACGCGGGGAACTAATGAAAAACTGTTTTTT.

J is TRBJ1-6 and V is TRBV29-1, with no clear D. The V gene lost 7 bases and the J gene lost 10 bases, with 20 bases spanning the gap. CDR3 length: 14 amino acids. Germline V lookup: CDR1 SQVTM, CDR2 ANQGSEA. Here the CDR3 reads CSARASGRNSPLHF. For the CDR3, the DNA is TGCAGCGCCCGAGCGTCTGGACGTAACTCACCCCTCCACTTT.

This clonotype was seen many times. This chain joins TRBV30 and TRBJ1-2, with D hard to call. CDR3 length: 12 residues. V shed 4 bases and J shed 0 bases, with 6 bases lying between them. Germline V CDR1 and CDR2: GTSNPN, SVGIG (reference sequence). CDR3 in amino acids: CAWTASNYGYTF. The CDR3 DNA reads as TGTGCCTGGACTGCTTCTAACTATGGCTACACCTTC.

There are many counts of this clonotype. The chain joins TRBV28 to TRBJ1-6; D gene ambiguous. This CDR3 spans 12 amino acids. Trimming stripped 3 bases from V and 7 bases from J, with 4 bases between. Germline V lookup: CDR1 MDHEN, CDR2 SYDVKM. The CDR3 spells CASSFRNSPLHF. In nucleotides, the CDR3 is TGTGCCAGCAGTTTTAGGAATTCACCCCTCCACTTT.

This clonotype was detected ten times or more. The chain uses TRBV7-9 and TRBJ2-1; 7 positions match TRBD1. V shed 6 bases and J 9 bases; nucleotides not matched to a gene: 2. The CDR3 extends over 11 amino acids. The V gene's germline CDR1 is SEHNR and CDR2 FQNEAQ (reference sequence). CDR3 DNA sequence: TGTGCCAGCAGAACAGGGGCTGAGCAGTTCTTC. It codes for CASRTGAEQFF.

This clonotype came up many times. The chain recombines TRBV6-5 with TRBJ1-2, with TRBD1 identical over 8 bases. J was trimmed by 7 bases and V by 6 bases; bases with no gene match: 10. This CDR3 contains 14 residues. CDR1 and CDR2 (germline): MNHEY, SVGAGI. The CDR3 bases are TGTGCCAGCAGACTAGACAGGGGAAGAGGTGGCTACACCTTC. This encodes CASRLDRGRGGYTF.

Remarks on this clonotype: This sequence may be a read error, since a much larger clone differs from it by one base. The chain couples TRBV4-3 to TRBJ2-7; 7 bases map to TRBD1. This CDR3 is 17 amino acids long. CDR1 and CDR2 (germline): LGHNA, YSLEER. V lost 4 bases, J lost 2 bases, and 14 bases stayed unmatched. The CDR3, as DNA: TGCGCCAGCAGCCCCTCCTTGAAGGGGGCCCGGCCCTACGAGCAGTACTTC. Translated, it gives CASSPSLKGARPYEQYF.

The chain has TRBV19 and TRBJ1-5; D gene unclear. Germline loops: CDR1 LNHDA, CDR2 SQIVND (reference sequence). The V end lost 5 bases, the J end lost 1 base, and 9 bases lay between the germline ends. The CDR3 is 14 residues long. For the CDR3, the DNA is TGTGCCAGTAGTCAGACGGTGAGCAATCAGCCCCAGCATTTT. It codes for CASSQTVSNQPQHF.

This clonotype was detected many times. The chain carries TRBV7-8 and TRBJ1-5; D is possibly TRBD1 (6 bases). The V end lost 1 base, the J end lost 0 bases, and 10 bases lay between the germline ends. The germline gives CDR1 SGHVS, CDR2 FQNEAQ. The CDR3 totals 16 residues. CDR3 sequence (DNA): TGTGCCAGCAGCTTAGACAGGGCGATTAGCAATCAGCCCCAGCATTTT. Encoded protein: CASSLDRAISNQPQHF.

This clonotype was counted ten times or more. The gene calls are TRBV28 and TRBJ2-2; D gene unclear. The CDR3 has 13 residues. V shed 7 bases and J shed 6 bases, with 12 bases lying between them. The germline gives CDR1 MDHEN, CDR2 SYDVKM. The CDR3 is CASNPASPGELFF. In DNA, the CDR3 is TGTGCCAGCAATCCGGCCTCACCCGGGGAGCTGTTTTTT.

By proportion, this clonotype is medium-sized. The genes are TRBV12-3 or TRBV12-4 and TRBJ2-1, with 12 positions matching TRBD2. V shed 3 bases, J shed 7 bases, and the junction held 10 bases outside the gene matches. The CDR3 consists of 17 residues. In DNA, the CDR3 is TGTGCCAGCAGTTTGGCTAGCGGGGGGGCCAGGAGGAATGAGCAGTTCTTC. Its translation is CASSLASGGARRNEQFF.

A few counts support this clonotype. CDR3 nucleotide sequence: TGTGCCAGCAGTTCTGAACCCTACCCGACAGATACGCAGTATTTT. Translating it yields CASSSEPYPTDTQYF. This sequence joins TRBV11-2 and TRBJ2-3; D remains unclear. This CDR3 is 15 amino acids long. CDR1 and CDR2 (germline): SGHAT, FQNNGV. V was shortened by 6 bases and J by 3 bases, with 16 bases between the two germline ends.

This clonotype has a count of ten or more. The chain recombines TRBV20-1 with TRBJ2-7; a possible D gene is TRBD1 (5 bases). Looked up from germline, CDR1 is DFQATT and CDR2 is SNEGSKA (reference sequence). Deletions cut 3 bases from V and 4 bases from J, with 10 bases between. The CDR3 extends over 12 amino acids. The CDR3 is CSASQGRYEQYF. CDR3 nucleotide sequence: TGCAGTGCTAGCCAGGGCAGATACGAGCAGTACTTC.

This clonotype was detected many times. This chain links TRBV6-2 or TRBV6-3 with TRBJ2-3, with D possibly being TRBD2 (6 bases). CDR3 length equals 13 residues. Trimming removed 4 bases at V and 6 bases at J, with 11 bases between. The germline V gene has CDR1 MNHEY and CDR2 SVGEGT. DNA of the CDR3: TGTGCCAGCAGTTTGAGGGACTCGGATACGCAGTATTTT. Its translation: CASSLRDSDTQYF.

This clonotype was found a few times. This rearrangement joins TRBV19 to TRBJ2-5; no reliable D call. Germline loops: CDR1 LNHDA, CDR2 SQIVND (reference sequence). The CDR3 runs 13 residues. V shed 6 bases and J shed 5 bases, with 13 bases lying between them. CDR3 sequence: CASRPRAEETQYF. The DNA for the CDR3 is TGTGCCAGTAGACCTCGTGCGGAGGAGACCCAGTACTTC.

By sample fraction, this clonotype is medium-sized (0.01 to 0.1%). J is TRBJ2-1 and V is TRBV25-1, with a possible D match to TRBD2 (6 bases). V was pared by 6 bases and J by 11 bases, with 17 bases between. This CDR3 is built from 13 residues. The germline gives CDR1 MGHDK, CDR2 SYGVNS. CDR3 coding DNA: TGTGCCAGCAGCCGAAACCTGGGGGGTCAGCAGTTCTTC. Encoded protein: CASSRNLGGQQFF. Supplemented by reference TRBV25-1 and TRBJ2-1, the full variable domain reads EADIYQTPRYLVIGTGKKITLECSQTMGHDKMYWYQQDPGMELHLIHYSYGVNSTEKGDLSSESTVSRIRTEHFPLTLESARPSHTSQYLCASSRNLGGQQFFGPGTRLTVL.

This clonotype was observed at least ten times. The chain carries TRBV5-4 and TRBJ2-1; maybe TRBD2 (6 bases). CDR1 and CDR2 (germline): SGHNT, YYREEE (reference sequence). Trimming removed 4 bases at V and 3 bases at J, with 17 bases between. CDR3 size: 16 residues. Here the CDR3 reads CASSRRGGTLYNEQFF. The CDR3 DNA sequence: TGTGCCAGCAGCAGACGGGGAGGCACTCTCTACAATGAGCAGTTCTTC.

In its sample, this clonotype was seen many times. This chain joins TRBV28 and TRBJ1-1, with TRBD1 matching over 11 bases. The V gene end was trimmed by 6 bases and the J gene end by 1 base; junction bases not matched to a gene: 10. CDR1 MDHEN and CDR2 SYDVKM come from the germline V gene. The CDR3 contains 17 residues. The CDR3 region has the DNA TGTGCCAGCAGCTTGAGGACAGGGGGCGGACCGAACACTGAAGCTTTCTTT. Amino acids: CASSLRTGGGPNTEAFF.

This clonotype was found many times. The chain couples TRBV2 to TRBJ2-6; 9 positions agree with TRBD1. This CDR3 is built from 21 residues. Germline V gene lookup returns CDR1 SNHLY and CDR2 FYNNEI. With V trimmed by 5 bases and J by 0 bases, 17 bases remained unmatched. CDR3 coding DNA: TGTGCCAGCAGTCGAATTCCGGGACAGGGTATTAAAAGCTCTGGGGCCAACGTCCTGACTTTC. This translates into CASSRIPGQGIKSSGANVLTF.

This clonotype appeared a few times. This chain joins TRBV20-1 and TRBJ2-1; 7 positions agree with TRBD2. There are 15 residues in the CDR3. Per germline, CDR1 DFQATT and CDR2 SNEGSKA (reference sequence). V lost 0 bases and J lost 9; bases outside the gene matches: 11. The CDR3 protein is CSARDQARGISEQFF. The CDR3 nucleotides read TGCAGTGCTAGAGATCAAGCGCGGGGGATCAGTGAGCAGTTCTTC.